One and the same sample provided the 20 T cell receptor beta chains below, sequenced in a study of blood T cell repertoires in COVID-19. The repertoire was sequenced with immunoSEQ multiplex PCR; TCRdb's copy has only in-frame clones and lacks some. The repertoire holds roughly 400,000 clones, around 87% seen once, with approximately 9.3% in the top ten. The sample comprised PBMCs or T cells enriched from blood (not recorded which). The receptors here all came from a woman aged 50 to 60 who had recovered from COVID-19.

The V and J genes are TRBV2 and TRBJ2-7; D is perhaps TRBD1 (6 bases). Germline V lookup: CDR1 SNHLY, CDR2 FYNNEI. This CDR3 is built from 14 residues. V was shortened by 8 bases and J by 4 bases, with 18 bases between the two germline ends. In nucleotides, the CDR3 is TGTGCCAGCGGGGCAGGGGTCGGTCGGTACGAGCAGTACTTC. Translation: CASGAGVGRYEQYF.

The chain employs TRBV9 and TRBJ1-2, with a possible D match to TRBD1 (5 bases). The CDR3 loop spans 16 amino acids. V was trimmed by 6 bases and J by 5 bases, leaving 23 bases between them. CDR1 is SGDLS and CDR2 is YYNGEE in the germline V gene. The CDR3 DNA follows: TGTGCCAGCACTTCTGATGGGGGGTTGGGCAGTTATGGCTACACCTTC. Protein: CASTSDGGLGSYGYTF. Filled out from reference TRBV9 and TRBJ1-2, the complete variable domain reads DSGVTQTPKHLITATGQRVTLRCSPRSGDLSVYWYQQSLDQGLQFLIQYYNGEERAKGNILERFSAQQFPDLHSELNLSSLELGDSALYFCASTSDGGLGSYGYTFGSGTRLTVV.

The CDR3 sequence: CASGLTGNTGELFF. The CDR3 region has the DNA TGTGCCAGCGGACTCACCGGCAACACCGGGGAGCTGTTTTTT. The J gene is TRBJ2-2, the V gene TRBV2, with a possible D match to TRBD2 (5 bases). The CDR3 is 14 residues long. The V gene's germline CDR1 is SNHLY and CDR2 FYNNEI. Trimming removed 8 bases from V and 2 bases from J, with 12 bases in between.

The genes are TRBV18 and TRBJ1-2, with unresolved D. Per the germline V gene, CDR1 is KGHSH and CDR2 is LQKENI. This CDR3 spans 14 amino acids. Trimming took off 3 bases at V and 5 bases at J, with 13 bases between the two ends. The CDR3 here is CASSPDSSTYGYTF. CDR3 in DNA: TGTGCCAGCTCACCGGACTCATCGACTTATGGCTACACCTTC. The variable domain in full, with the rest retrieved from reference TRBV18 and TRBJ1-2, is NAGVMQNPRHLVRRRGQEARLRCSPMKGHSHVYWYRQLPEEGLKFMVYLQKENIIDESGMPKERFSAEFPKEGPSILRIQQVVRGDSAAYFCASSPDSSTYGYTFGSGTRLTVV.

The V and J genes are TRBV28 and TRBJ2-7, with D perhaps TRBD1 (5 bases). The germline CDR1 and CDR2 sequences are MDHEN and SYDVKM. CDR3 length: 14 residues. The V gene lost 6 bases and the J gene lost 4 bases, with 16 bases spanning the gap. The chain's CDR3 is CASSSPQGSYEQYF. The CDR3 DNA reads TGTGCCAGCAGCTCTCCCCAGGGATCTTACGAGCAGTACTTC.

The gene calls are TRBV5-1 and TRBJ2-3; D unclear. V was shortened by 3 bases and J by 6 bases, with 11 bases between the two germline ends. The CDR3 is 13 amino acids. Germline values: CDR1 SGHRS, CDR2 YFSETQ. The CDR3 is CASSSYYSDTQYF. The DNA of the CDR3 is TGCGCCAGCAGCTCCTATTACAGTGATACGCAGTATTTT.

This clone was observed a single time. The CDR3 nucleotides read TGTGCCAGCTCCTTAGACAGGGGGGTGACTGAAGCTTTCTTT. The encoded protein is CASSLDRGVTEAFF. The chain employs TRBV6-4 and TRBJ1-1; 9 bases are a match to TRBD1. With V trimmed by 8 bases and J by 5 bases, 9 bases remained unmatched. CDR3 length: 14 residues. Germline values: CDR1 MRHNA, CDR2 SNTAGT.

The V call is TRBV6-6, the J call TRBJ2-2, with 12 bases that match TRBD1. The junction had 14 bases not matched to a gene; V was cut back by 5 bases and J by 1 base. Germline-derived CDR1 and CDR2 are MNHNY and SVGAGI (reference sequence). The CDR3 contains 20 residues. CDR3 sequence reads: CASSPRRRDRGRLNTGELFF. As DNA, the CDR3 is TGTGCCAGCAGTCCACGCCGCCGGGACAGGGGGCGACTGAACACCGGGGAGCTGTTTTTT.

The chain employs TRBV7-3 and TRBJ1-1, with TRBD1 identical over 7 bases. The CDR3 is 15 amino acids. The trim removed 5 bases at V and 0 bases at J, leaving 6 bases unmatched. Germline V lookup: CDR1 SGHTA, CDR2 FQGTGA. CDR3 bases: TGTGCCAGCAGCATAGGGACAGTCATGAACACTGAAGCTTTCTTT. It specifies CASSIGTVMNTEAFF.

In its sample, this clone was seen a few times. The chain couples TRBV14 to TRBJ1-4; possible D gene TRBD1, 5 bases. Trimming removed 1 base at V and 4 bases at J, with 10 bases between. CDR3 length: 15 amino acids. CDR1 is SGHDN, CDR2 FVKESK, per germline. The CDR3 region is CASSQARVINEKLFF. The CDR3 nucleotides are TGTGCCAGCAGCCAAGCCAGGGTTATTAATGAAAAACTGTTTTTT.

The genes are TRBV2 and TRBJ2-3; no firm D call. The V and J ends lost 6 bases and 1 base respectively, with 8 bases between them. CDR1 and CDR2 from the germline V gene are SNHLY and FYNNEI. The CDR3 loop spans 13 amino acids. CDR3 protein: CASRGFRTDTQYF. The CDR3 coding sequence is TGTGCCAGCAGGGGCTTCCGCACAGATACGCAGTATTTT.

The rearrangement links TRBV3-1 (or the pseudogene TRBV3-2) to TRBJ2-1, with 11 bases matching TRBD1. V lost 1 base and J lost 6; bases outside the gene matches: 5. The CDR3 totals 16 residues. The germline V gene encodes CDR1 LGHDT and CDR2 YNNKEL (reference sequence). The CDR3 protein is CASSQAGTGGINEQFF. The DNA of the CDR3 is TGTGCCAGCAGCCAAGCCGGGACAGGGGGTATCAATGAGCAGTTCTTC.

This chain uses TRBV6-5 with TRBJ2-7, with TRBD2 matching 7 bases. This CDR3 has 14 amino acids. The V and J ends lost 4 bases and 5 bases, in that order; junction bases with no gene match: 8. Germline V gives CDR1 MNHEY, CDR2 SVGAGI. DNA for the CDR3: TGTGCCAGCAGTTCGGGACTATCCCTACACGAGCAGTACTTC. It specifies CASSSGLSLHEQYF.

V and J are TRBV30 and TRBJ1-6, with D unresolved. V lost 2 bases, J lost 8 bases, and 10 bases lay in between. The CDR3 is made up of 13 amino acids. Germline loops: CDR1 GTSNPN, CDR2 SVGIG (reference sequence). CDR3 DNA sequence: TGTGCCTGGAGTTTCGGCGGATATTCACCCCTCCACTTT. Protein product: CAWSFGGYSPLHF.

Notes on this clone: Other DNA sequences in this specimen translate into the identical CDR3. This chain joins TRBV18 and TRBJ1-2; possible D gene TRBD1, 5 bases. Germline CDR1 reads KGHSH; CDR2 reads LQKENI. The CDR3 spans 14 residues. The V end was cut by 0 bases, the J end by 2 bases, with 7 bases between. The DNA of the CDR3 is TGTGCCAGCTCACCACCGGGACTAAACTATGGCTACACCTTC. Its protein product is CASSPPGLNYGYTF.

This clone has a single count. The chain carries TRBV28 and TRBJ1-2; no clear D. V lost 7 bases and J 8 bases, leaving 14 bases between the germline ends. Germline CDR1 MDHEN, CDR2 SYDVKM. The CDR3 loop spans 12 amino acids. CDR3 residues: CASTPEVGGYTF. The CDR3 DNA is TGTGCCAGCACCCCTGAGGTCGGCGGCTACACCTTC.

The V call is TRBV18, the J call TRBJ2-2; no definite D call. Trimming cost V 3 bases and J 4 bases, with 9 bases left between them. CDR1 and CDR2 from the germline V gene are KGHSH and LQKENI. There are 14 residues in the CDR3. CDR3 in DNA: TGTGCCAGCTCACCGAGACACCCCACCGGGGAGCTGTTTTTT. This translates into CASSPRHPTGELFF.

The CDR3 region is CASSQGTSGASTDTQYF. CDR3 nucleotide sequence: TGTGCCAGCAGCCAAGGGACTAGCGGGGCGAGCACAGATACGCAGTATTTT. The V gene is TRBV4-2, the J gene TRBJ2-3; 12 positions match TRBD2. This CDR3 has 17 amino acids. The ends lost 1 base at V and 0 bases at J; junction bases unmatched: 2. From germline, CDR1 is LGHNA and CDR2 YNFKEQ.

This chain joins TRBV4-1 and TRBJ2-7, with TRBD2 matching over 7 bases. This CDR3 comprises 15 residues. The germline V gene has CDR1 MGHRA and CDR2 YSYEKL. J lost 0 bases, V lost 2 bases, and 4 bases had no gene match. CDR3 DNA: TGCGCCAGCAGCCAATCCGGGGGGAGCTCCTACGAGCAGTACTTC. Its protein product is CASSQSGGSSYEQYF.

The CDR3 protein is CASSERQGGETQYF. CDR3 nucleotides: TGTGCCAGCAGCGAAAGACAGGGTGGAGAGACCCAGTACTTC. The chain links TRBV11-2 to TRBJ2-5; 7 bases line up with TRBD1. CDR3 length equals 14 residues. Germline V lookup: CDR1 SGHAT, CDR2 FQNNGV. Trimming removed 5 bases from V and 4 bases from J; junction bases left unmatched: 7.